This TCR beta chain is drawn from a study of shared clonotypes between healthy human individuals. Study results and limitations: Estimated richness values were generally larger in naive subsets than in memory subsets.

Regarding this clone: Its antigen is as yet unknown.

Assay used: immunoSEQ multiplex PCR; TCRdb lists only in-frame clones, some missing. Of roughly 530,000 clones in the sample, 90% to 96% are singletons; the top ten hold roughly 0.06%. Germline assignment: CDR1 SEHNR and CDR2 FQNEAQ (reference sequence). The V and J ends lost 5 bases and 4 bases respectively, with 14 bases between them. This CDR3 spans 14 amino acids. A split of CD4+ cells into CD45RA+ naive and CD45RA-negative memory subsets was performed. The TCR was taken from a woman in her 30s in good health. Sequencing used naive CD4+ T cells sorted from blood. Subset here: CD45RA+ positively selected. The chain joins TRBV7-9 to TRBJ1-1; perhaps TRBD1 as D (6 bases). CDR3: CASSRGGRSTEAFF. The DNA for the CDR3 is TGTGCCAGCAGCAGGGGGGGGCGCAGCACTGAAGCTTTCTTT.